Listed below are T cell receptor beta chains from one sample, sequenced in a study of T cell responses to AZD1222 COVID-19 vaccine. Produced via immunoSEQ multiplex PCR; TCRdb's table is partial and in-frame only. The profile shows about 85,000 clones, approximately 86% of them singletons. Source: peripheral blood, taken on day 0 of AZD1222 vaccination. These receptors were collected from an adult in good health. CDR3s include the opening cysteine and the closing phenylalanine or tryptophan. D genes are given only for firm matches. Rows may omit the clone size; those that give it use once, few, many or a size class.

size: -
J: TRBJ1-1
D: -
V: TRBV11-3
CDR3: CASSLELTEAFF
DNA: TGTGCCAGCAGCTTAGAACTCACTGAAGCTTTCTTT

size: once
J: TRBJ2-2
D: TRBD2
V: TRBV29-1
CDR3: CSVEDGGRAGTGELFF
DNA: TGCAGCGTTGAAGACGGCGGGAGGGCCGGCACCGGGGAGCTGTTTTTT

size: -
J: TRBJ2-7
D: -
V: TRBV6-2/TRBV6-3
CDR3: CASSWGSLRSYEQYF
DNA: TGTGCCAGCAGTTGGGGGTCTCTCCGATCCTACGAGCAGTACTTC

size: -
J: TRBJ2-1
D: -
V: TRBV19
CDR3: CASSLPVGEQFF
DNA: TGTGCCAGTAGTCTACCAGTCGGGGAGCAGTTCTTC

size: few
J: TRBJ2-2
D: TRBD1
V: TRBV5-4
CDR3: CASSLGGQGSGELFF
DNA: TGTGCCAGCAGCTTGGGGGGACAGGGGAGCGGGGAGCTGTTTTTT

size: -
J: TRBJ2-2
D: -
V: TRBV7-9
CDR3: CASTKNTGELFF
DNA: TGTGCCAGCACAAAGAACACCGGGGAGCTGTTTTTT

size: -
J: TRBJ1-2
D: -
V: TRBV12-3/TRBV12-4
CDR3: CASKRDYGYTF
DNA: TGTGCCAGCAAGAGGGACTATGGCTACACCTTC

size: -
J: TRBJ2-2
D: -
V: TRBV5-1
CDR3: CASSFSSGANTGELFF
DNA: TGCGCCAGCAGCTTCTCTTCGGGGGCTAACACCGGGGAGCTGTTTTTT

size: -
J: TRBJ2-7
D: -
V: TRBV2
CDR3: CASSGLPQVGRSSYEQYF
DNA: TGTGCCAGCAGCGGCCTTCCCCAAGTGGGTCGGAGCTCCTACGAGCAGTACTTC

size: -
J: TRBJ1-2
D: TRBD1
V: TRBV7-9
CDR3: CASSKGSTDRGWGYTF
DNA: TGTGCCAGCAGCAAGGGCTCCACGGACAGGGGCTGGGGCTACACCTTC

size: -
J: TRBJ1-5
D: -
V: TRBV6-6
CDR3: CASRRGLEPQHF
DNA: TGTGCCAGCAGGAGGGGGTTGGAGCCCCAGCATTTT

size: few
J: TRBJ1-4
D: -
V: TRBV28
CDR3: CASSLSWEKLFF
DNA: TGTGCCAGCAGTTTATCGTGGGAAAAACTGTTTTTT

size: -
J: TRBJ1-2
D: -
V: TRBV6-5
CDR3: CASSYGRTSNYGYTF
DNA: TGTGCCAGCAGTTACGGACGTACCTCTAACTATGGCTACACCTTC

size: -
J: TRBJ2-7
D: TRBD1
V: TRBV27
CDR3: CASSPAGGRGRHEQYF
DNA: TGTGCCAGCAGTCCAGCAGGGGGACGGGGTAGGCACGAGCAGTACTTC

size: -
J: TRBJ1-2
D: -
V: TRBV19
CDR3: CASSIRDTYGYTF
DNA: TGTGCCAGTAGTATTAGGGACACCTATGGCTACACCTTC

size: -
J: TRBJ2-1
D: TRBD2
V: TRBV5-1
CDR3: CASSWGTSGNNEQFF
DNA: TGCGCCAGCAGCTGGGGGACTAGCGGGAACAATGAGCAGTTCTTC

size: few
J: TRBJ1-2
D: -
V: TRBV6-6
CDR3: CASSQQKTEDGYTF
DNA: TGTGCCAGCAGCCAACAGAAGACGGAGGACGGCTACACCTTC

size: -
J: TRBJ1-3
D: -
V: TRBV12-5
CDR3: CASSGGALSGNTIYF
DNA: TGTGCTAGTTCCGGAGGGGCCCTCTCTGGAAACACCATATATTTT

size: -
J: TRBJ2-2
D: -
V: TRBV5-6
CDR3: CASSLGSNTGELFF
DNA: TGTGCCAGCAGCTTGGGGTCGAACACCGGGGAGCTGTTTTTT

size: -
J: TRBJ2-1
D: TRBD2
V: TRBV9
CDR3: CASSVVGRPSGSHEQFF
DNA: TGTGCCAGCAGCGTAGTCGGTAGGCCTAGCGGGAGCCATGAGCAGTTCTTC

size: once
J: TRBJ1-1
D: -
V: TRBV4-2
CDR3: CASSRIRGTENTEAFF
DNA: TGTGCCAGCAGCCGTATCAGGGGTACAGAGAACACTGAAGCTTTCTTT

size: once
J: TRBJ2-1
D: TRBD2
V: TRBV7-2
CDR3: CASSLEGLAGSEQFF
DNA: TGTGCCAGCAGCTTAGAGGGACTAGCGGGGTCAGAGCAGTTCTTC

size: -
J: TRBJ1-1
D: -
V: TRBV6-5
CDR3: CASSPSAGRNTEAFF
DNA: TGTGCCAGCAGCCCCAGCGCGGGGCGAAACACTGAAGCTTTCTTT

size: -
J: TRBJ2-4
D: -
V: TRBV28
CDR3: CASSLGAEIGIQYF
DNA: TGTGCCAGCAGCCTGGGGGCCGAGATTGGCATTCAGTACTTC

size: once
J: TRBJ2-7
D: TRBD2
V: TRBV19
CDR3: CASSLTSGDYEQYF
DNA: TGTGCCAGTAGTCTTACTAGCGGGGACTACGAGCAGTACTTC